Below are 30 T cell receptor beta chains sequenced from a single sample in a study of cytomegalovirus exposure and HLA in healthy donors (dated by TCRdb to about 2017). The receptor library was made with the immunoSEQ multiplex PCR assay. For the multiplex PCR, a mixture combining 60 forward primers for TCR Vbeta segments and 13 reverse primers for TCR Jbeta segments was used. The table was pulled from immuneACCESS by TCRdb, which kept in-frame rearrangements only. Such tables lose some clones; where checked, under half of the loss comes from unresolved V genes, and the rest has no known cause. The sample table contains tens of thousands of clones; only one count was recorded for more than 60% of them. The top ten clonotypes cover 4% to 5.5% of the sample. The specimen sequenced was PBMCs. The receptors originated from a male donor in good health and CMV-seropositive.

The chain carries TRBV27 and TRBJ2-7, with TRBD1 matching over 7 bases. Germline trimming cut 4 bases from V and 6 bases from J; bases unmatched to any gene: 3. Germline CDR1 is MNHEY and CDR2 is SMNVEV (reference sequence). The CDR3 loop spans 12 amino acids. The CDR3 sequence: CASSSDRVEQYF. The CDR3 region has the DNA TGTGCCAGCAGTTCCGACAGGGTCGAGCAGTACTTC.

A few counts support this clone. The V and J genes are TRBV6-5 and TRBJ2-6, with 8 bases matching TRBD1. This CDR3 is built from 16 residues. Germline V CDR1 and CDR2: MNHEY, SVGAGI. V shed 0 bases, J shed 2 bases, and the junction held 0 bases outside the gene matches. This CDR3 reads CASSYSTGAGANVLTF. The CDR3 DNA sequence: TGTGCCAGCAGTTACTCGACAGGGGCTGGGGCCAACGTCCTGACTTTC.

The chain is built from TRBV4-3 and TRBJ1-2, with unresolved D. CDR3 size: 16 residues. Germline CDR1 LGHNA, CDR2 YSLEER. Trimming pared 0 bases from V and 7 bases from J, leaving 18 bases between. CDR3 residues: CASSQDIATRGGGYTF. The CDR3 bases are TGCGCCAGCAGCCAAGATATAGCGACACGGGGAGGTGGCTACACCTTC.

J is TRBJ1-3 and V is TRBV4-3; D not resolved. Trimming left V 1 base short and J 5 bases short, with 12 bases between. This CDR3 has 15 amino acids. CDR1 and CDR2 from the germline V gene are LGHNA and YSLEER. CDR3 amino acids: CASSQGKEIRNTIYF. The CDR3 DNA sequence: TGCGCCAGCAGCCAAGGCAAGGAGATCAGAAACACCATATATTTT.

This clone has just a few counts. The chain carries TRBV5-4 and TRBJ2-5; D remains ambiguous. V lost 0 bases to trimming and J lost 5 bases, with 8 bases between them. The CDR3 loop spans 13 amino acids. The germline V gene has CDR1 SGHNT and CDR2 YYREEE (reference sequence). The CDR3 spells CASSLADLETQYF. The CDR3 DNA follows: TGTGCCAGCAGCTTGGCCGACTTGGAGACCCAGTACTTC.

This clone came up a few times. The gene calls are TRBV5-4 and TRBJ1-5; the match to TRBD1 covers 10 bases. Germline CDR1 and CDR2: SGHNT and YYREEE (reference sequence). V trimming: 3 bases; J trimming: 11 bases; junction bases outside the gene matches: 11. This CDR3 is built from 15 residues. CDR3 bases: TGTGCCAGCAGCTCGGGGACAGGGGCGGCCGATGCCCAGCATTTT. Amino acid sequence: CASSSGTGAADAQHF.

The chain employs TRBV28 and TRBJ1-5; D perhaps matches TRBD1 (5 bases). The V end was cut by 5 bases, the J end by 4 bases, with 12 bases between. Germline CDR1 MDHEN, CDR2 SYDVKM. The CDR3 length is 14 residues. The CDR3 protein is CASSTYQGNQPQHF. CDR3 DNA sequence: TGTGCCAGCAGTACGTATCAGGGAAATCAGCCCCAGCATTTT.

V gene TRBV5-6 combines with J gene TRBJ2-7; D ambiguous. Germline CDR1 is SGHDT and CDR2 is YYEEEE. The V end lost 0 bases, the J end lost 0 bases, and 7 bases lay between the germline ends. The length of the CDR3 is 14 residues. The CDR3 bases are TGTGCCAGCAGCTTGGGGCGGTCCTCCTACGAGCAGTACTTC. Translation: CASSLGRSSYEQYF.

Only a few counts were recorded for this clone. The chain joins TRBV5-1 to TRBJ1-1, with D possibly matching TRBD1 (6 bases). Germline V lookup: CDR1 SGHRS, CDR2 YFSETQ. Trimming took off 9 bases at V and 1 base at J, with 10 bases between the two ends. CDR3 length: 12 amino acids. The CDR3 spells CATSTGNTEAFF. The CDR3 nucleotides are TGCGCCACATCGACAGGGAACACTGAAGCTTTCTTT.

V gene TRBV7-3 combines with J gene TRBJ1-1; maybe TRBD1 (5 bases). The CDR3 sequence is 15 residues long. Per germline, CDR1 SGHTA and CDR2 FQGTGA. V was pared by 5 bases and J by 3 bases, with 16 bases between. Here the CDR3 DNA reads TGTGCCAGCAGCAATCCCGATCAGGGTTACACTGAAGCTTTCTTT. Encoded protein: CASSNPDQGYTEAFF.

This clone has a handful of counts. The CDR3 spells CASSWGPRGESYEQYF. CDR3 in DNA: TGCGCCAGCAGCTGGGGTCCCAGGGGAGAGTCCTACGAGCAGTACTTC. J is TRBJ2-7 and V is TRBV5-1; D is perhaps TRBD1 (6 bases). With 3 bases removed from V and 1 base from J, the gap between germline ends came to 17 bases. Germline CDR1 SGHRS, CDR2 YFSETQ. The CDR3 is made up of 16 amino acids.

The rearrangement joins TRBV19 to TRBJ2-7; 8 bases line up with TRBD1. The CDR3 consists of 14 residues. Germline loops: CDR1 LNHDA, CDR2 SQIVND (reference sequence). The V and J ends lost 9 bases and 4 bases, in that order; junction bases with no gene match: 11. The CDR3: CASIGTGPSYEQYF. CDR3 bases: TGTGCCAGCATCGGGACAGGACCCTCTTACGAGCAGTACTTC.

This clone was recorded once. The chain recombines TRBV10-3 with TRBJ1-3; D gene ambiguous. V was trimmed by 4 bases and J by 4 bases, leaving 11 bases between them. The CDR3 is 14 amino acids. Per germline, CDR1 ENHRY and CDR2 SYGVKD. For the CDR3, the DNA is TGTGCCATCAGTGCTATTACCTCGGGAAACACCATATATTTT. Protein product: CAISAITSGNTIYF.

Only a few counts were recorded for this clone. The chain uses TRBV9 and TRBJ2-5; 7 bases are shared with TRBD1. The CDR3 totals 14 residues. V dropped 3 bases and J dropped 1; count of bases not matched to a gene: 3. Germline-derived CDR1 and CDR2 are SGDLS and YYNGEE. The CDR3 is CASSAGTVQETQYF. DNA of the CDR3: TGTGCCAGCAGCGCCGGGACAGTCCAAGAGACCCAGTACTTC. Full variable domain (missing parts from reference TRBV9 and TRBJ2-5): DSGVTQTPKHLITATGQRVTLRCSPRSGDLSVYWYQQSLDQGLQFLIQYYNGEERAKGNILERFSAQQFPDLHSELNLSSLELGDSALYFCASSAGTVQETQYFGPGTRLLVL.

The genes are TRBV5-1 and TRBJ1-1; D is perhaps TRBD1 (5 bases). V was shortened by 4 bases and J by 0 bases, with 7 bases between the two germline ends. The CDR3 has 13 amino acids. Germline CDR1 and CDR2: SGHRS and YFSETQ. The CDR3, as DNA: TGCGCCAGCAGCCCAGGGATGAACACTGAAGCTTTCTTT. Translation: CASSPGMNTEAFF.

This clone appeared a single time. This chain joins TRBV7-2 and TRBJ1-3; D is ambiguous. Germline lookup yields CDR1 SGHTA and CDR2 FQGNSA. Trimming left V 7 bases short and J 0 bases short, with 10 bases between. CDR3 length equals 14 residues. Written as DNA, the CDR3 is TGTGCCAGCAAACAGAGCCACTCTGGAAACACCATATATTTT. Its protein product is CASKQSHSGNTIYF.

The genes are TRBV7-2 and TRBJ2-5; the match to TRBD1 covers 10 bases. The junction had 3 bases not matched to a gene; V was cut back by 1 base and J by 1 base. Germline V gene lookup returns CDR1 SGHTA and CDR2 FQGNSA. This CDR3 is 16 amino acids long. CDR3 loop: CASSLVGTGAQETQYF. DNA of the CDR3: TGTGCCAGCAGCTTAGTTGGGACAGGGGCCCAAGAGACCCAGTACTTC.

The chain uses TRBV5-1 and TRBJ1-1; the D is unclear. The germline V gene has CDR1 SGHRS and CDR2 YFSETQ. The CDR3 runs to 13 residues. V lost 1 base and J 11 bases, leaving 15 bases between the germline ends. CDR3 amino acids: CASSLSDSSWAFF. DNA for the CDR3: TGCGCCAGCAGCTTGTCAGACTCGTCATGGGCTTTCTTT.

The rearrangement uses TRBV4-1 and TRBJ1-2; 10 nucleotides match TRBD1. CDR3 size: 16 residues. Germline loops: CDR1 MGHRA, CDR2 YSYEKL. The V and J ends lost 4 bases and 5 bases, in that order; junction bases with no gene match: 10. For the CDR3, the DNA is TGCGCCAGCAGCCTTGGGACAGGGGAACCTTATTATGGCTACACCTTC. It yields the protein CASSLGTGEPYYGYTF.

CDR3 in amino acids: CASSFDSTEAFF. The CDR3 nucleotides are TGCGCCAGCAGCTTCGACAGCACTGAAGCTTTCTTT. The V call is TRBV5-1, the J call TRBJ1-1, with D perhaps matching TRBD1 (5 bases). The germline CDR1 and CDR2 sequences are SGHRS and YFSETQ. The CDR3 has 12 amino acids. The V end lost 2 bases, the J end lost 4 bases, and 6 bases lay between the germline ends.

This sequence joins TRBV7-2 and TRBJ1-2; possibly TRBD1 for D (6 bases). V shed 2 bases and J shed 6 bases, with 10 bases lying between them. Germline V lookup: CDR1 SGHTA, CDR2 FQGNSA. This CDR3 contains 13 residues. The CDR3 nucleotides read TGTGCCAGCAGCTTAACAGGGAATGATGGCTACACCTTC. Translation gives CASSLTGNDGYTF.

CDR3: CASSQGEAIGAKNIQYF. For the CDR3, the DNA is TGCGCCAGCAGCCAGGGAGAAGCTATAGGGGCCAAAAACATTCAGTACTTC. The gene calls are TRBV4-1 and TRBJ2-4, with D perhaps matching TRBD2 (5 bases). This CDR3 is 17 amino acids long. Trimming stripped 3 bases from V and 1 base from J, with 16 bases between. Germline CDR1 MGHRA, CDR2 YSYEKL.

This chain joins TRBV7-3 and TRBJ1-1, with D perhaps TRBD1 (6 bases). Trimming removed 5 bases from V and 4 bases from J, with 17 bases in between. Germline lookup yields CDR1 SGHTA and CDR2 FQGTGA. The CDR3 totals 15 residues. The CDR3 protein is CASSPRGGPGTEAFF. The CDR3 DNA reads TGTGCCAGCAGCCCCCGCGGGGGCCCGGGCACTGAAGCTTTCTTT. Together with reference TRBV7-3 and TRBJ1-1, the CDR3 gives the full variable domain: GAGVSQTPSNKVTEKGKYVELRCDPISGHTALYWYRQSLGQGPEFLIYFQGTGAADDSGLPNDRFFAVRPEGSVSTLKIQRTERGDSAVYLCASSPRGGPGTEAFFGQGTRLTVV.

V gene TRBV4-1 combines with J gene TRBJ2-7; D ambiguous. CDR1 and CDR2 (germline): MGHRA, YSYEKL. V was shortened by 1 base and J by 5 bases, with 9 bases between the two germline ends. The CDR3 totals 13 residues. CDR3 sequence: CASSQGADHEQYF. Here the CDR3 DNA reads TGCGCCAGCAGCCAAGGGGCTGATCACGAGCAGTACTTC.

DNA of the CDR3: TGTGCCTGGAGAGGCAGGTTCTACGAGCAGTACTTC. This gives the protein CAWRGRFYEQYF. This chain links TRBV30 with TRBJ2-5; D not resolved. Judging by the DNA end, TRBJ2-7 fits better; the J call may be wrong. Germline assignment: CDR1 GTSNPN and CDR2 SVGIG (reference sequence). This CDR3 has 12 amino acids.

The rearrangement links TRBV19 to TRBJ1-2, with 10 bases fitting TRBD1. The CDR3 totals 13 residues. With 9 bases clipped from V and 6 bases from J, the junction kept 7 bases outside the gene matches. Germline V gives CDR1 LNHDA, CDR2 SQIVND (reference sequence). The CDR3 DNA reads as TGTGCCAGCCGTACCGACAGGGGGCATGGCTACACCTTC. Its protein product is CASRTDRGHGYTF.

The rearrangement links TRBV6-5 to TRBJ2-5, with a possible D match to TRBD1 (5 bases). The DNA end lines up better with TRBJ2-7; the J call may be wrong. Looked up from germline, CDR1 is MNHEY and CDR2 is SVGAGI. The CDR3 covers 14 residues. The chain's CDR3 is CATRRTLSSYEQYF. Written as DNA, the CDR3 is TGTGCCACCAGAAGGACACTAAGCTCCTACGAGCAGTACTTC.

The rearrangement links TRBV25-1 to TRBJ1-2, with D unclear. The V end was cut by 3 bases, the J end by 8 bases, with 13 bases between. The CDR3 runs to 13 residues. Germline-derived CDR1 and CDR2 are MGHDK and SYGVNS. The CDR3 DNA follows: TGTGCCAGCAGTGACTGGTCGGGTATAGGCTACACCTTC. Protein sequence: CASSDWSGIGYTF.

This chain connects TRBV6-5 to TRBJ1-2; 9 nucleotides agree with TRBD1. The CDR3 has 15 residues. V lost 6 bases, J lost 6 bases, and 11 bases stayed unmatched. Germline assignment: CDR1 MNHEY and CDR2 SVGAGI. In nucleotides, the CDR3 is TGTGCCAGCAGAAACCGGGACAGGGTATTCGATGGCTACACCTTC. Residues: CASRNRDRVFDGYTF.

Only a few counts were recorded for this clone. The V gene is TRBV18, the J gene TRBJ1-6, with D possibly TRBD1 on 6 matching bases. The CDR3 loop spans 13 amino acids. Trimming took off 5 bases at V and 10 bases at J, with 12 bases between the two ends. Germline CDR1 reads KGHSH; CDR2 reads LQKENI. The CDR3 reads CASSKGDRSPLHF. CDR3 nucleotides: TGTGCCAGCTCAAAGGGGGACCGATCACCCCTCCACTTT.